This T cell receptor (beta chain) was identified during a study of T cells after yellow fever vaccination. At the level of the study: The authors prepared low-cell-number fractions using SMART-Seq v4 Ultra Low Input. Notes on the study in general: There was a possibility that FACS-sorted repertoires contained abundant clonotypes contaminating from the bulk population. Post-booster reappearance was seen for most primary-vaccination clones (about 96% CD4, 88% CD8).

TCRdb fed the 5' RACE reads into MiXCR, producing one record per CDR3 protein. The table records 300,000 to 400,000 distinct CDR3 sequences, under 15% of them present only once. V lost 8 bases and J lost 1, with 13 bases in between. The V gene's germline CDR1 is SNHLY and CDR2 FYNNEI. The CDR3 is 14 amino acids. A note on this clonotype: Its target is not known.

V usage is TRBV2 and J usage is TRBJ2-3; the D call may be TRBD1 or TRBD2 (5 bases each). The clonotype originates from a man aged 18 to 30 who received the YFV17D yellow fever vaccine. The sample in question was CD4+ T cells sorted from PBMCs, obtained 15 days after the yellow fever booster vaccination. The CDR3 coding sequence is TGTGCCAGCCAAGAACTAGGGGGCACAGATACGCAGTATTTT. Amino acids: CASQELGGTDTQYF.